This T cell receptor beta chain was retrieved from a study of cytomegalovirus exposure and HLA in healthy donors. Germline loops: CDR1 SQVTM, CDR2 ANQGSEA. V lost 3 bases to trimming and J lost 0 bases; unmatched junction nucleotides: 1. CDR3 length equals 15 residues. Concerning this clone itself: Its target is unknown. Other DNA sequences in the sample encode the same CDR3.

The PCR had 60 Vbeta and 13 Jbeta primers. Data came from immunoSEQ multiplex PCR; TCRdb stores just in-frame clones and leaves some out. The repertoire holds about 100,000 clones, with around four fifths as singletons. General study points: Evidence from a later analysis indicated that most CMV-associated TCR beta chains looked HLA-restricted.

The receptor was derived from a man aged 25-45 years in good health and CMV-seronegative. The sample was PBMCs. The chain is built from TRBV29-1 and TRBJ2-3, with 12 nucleotides matching TRBD2. In DNA form, the CDR3 reads TGCAGCGTTGACCTAGCGGGGGGGAGCACAGATACGCAGTATTTT. This gives the protein CSVDLAGGSTDTQYF.